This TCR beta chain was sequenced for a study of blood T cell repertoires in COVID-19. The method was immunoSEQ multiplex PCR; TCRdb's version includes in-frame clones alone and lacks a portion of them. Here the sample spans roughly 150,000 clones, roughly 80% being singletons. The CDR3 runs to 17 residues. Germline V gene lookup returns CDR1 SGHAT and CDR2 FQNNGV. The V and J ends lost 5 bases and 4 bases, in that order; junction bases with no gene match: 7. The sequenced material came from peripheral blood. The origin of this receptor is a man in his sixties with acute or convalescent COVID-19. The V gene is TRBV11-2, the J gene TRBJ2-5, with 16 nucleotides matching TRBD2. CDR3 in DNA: TGTGCCAGCAGCACCGGGACTAGCGGGGGGGCCGGAGAGACCCAGTACTTC. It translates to CASSTGTSGGAGETQYF.